The next 18 T cell receptor beta chains were all read from a single sample in a study of T cell clonality in common variable immunodeficiency. The method was immunoSEQ multiplex PCR; TCRdb's version includes in-frame clones alone and lacks a portion of them. The sample yields some 2,500 clones, without any singletons. The antigens these receptors bind are not known. Study outcomes and limitations: Common variable immunodeficiency TCR beta sequences reportedly had fewer deletions and N-nucleotide insertions.

Sequenced input: peripheral blood mononuclear cells. The receptors originated from a human donor with common variable immunodeficiency.

A few counts support this clone. The read terminates 3 residues ahead of where the CDR3 ends, so the germline J gene completes it. V gene TRBV7-9 combines with J gene TRBJ2-5; 7 bases are a match to TRBD1. CDR1 and CDR2 (germline): SEHNR, FQNEAQ (reference sequence). This CDR3 is built from 14 residues. The V and J ends lost 5 bases and 1 base, in that order; junction bases with no gene match: 4. CDR3 loop: CASSRWDSQETQYF. The part of the CDR3 DNA that was read is TGTGCCAGCAGCCGTTGGGACAGCCAAGAGACC.

This clone is deemed medium-sized (0.01 to 0.1%). CDR3 DNA, as far as it was read: TGTGCCAGCAGCCTGGCAGAGTCGAACACTGAA. It yields the protein CASSLAESNTE. The whole CDR3 protein reads CASSLAESNTEAFF. This chain uses TRBV11-2 with TRBJ1-1; unclear D gene. The CDR3 end falls 3 residues outside the read, so it is completed with the germline J gene. The length of the CDR3 is 14 residues. CDR1 is SGHAT, CDR2 FQNNGV, per germline. The V gene lost 5 bases and the J gene lost 1 base, with 11 bases spanning the gap.

This clone is medium-sized. The CDR3 extends 3 residues past the end of the read, so its final part is completed from the germline J gene. This chain links TRBV2 with TRBJ2-5; 11 bases align to TRBD2. V was pared by 4 bases and J by 3 bases, with 10 bases of the junction left unmatched. CDR3 length: 17 amino acids. Germline V gene data show CDR1 as SNHLY and CDR2 as FYNNEI. The CDR3 DNA, read in part, is TGTGCCAGCAGTGCTAGCGGGGGGCCCGTCGACGAAGAGACC. Translated: CASSASGGPVDEET. The whole CDR3 sequence reads CASSASGGPVDEETQYF.

This clone is medium-sized. The read comes to an end 3 residues before the CDR3 does, leaving the germline J gene to fill in the end. The chain couples TRBV28 to TRBJ1-2; 7 nucleotides match TRBD1. Germline trimming cut 6 bases from V and 4 bases from J; bases unmatched to any gene: 8. The germline V gene has CDR1 MDHEN and CDR2 SYDVKM. The CDR3 is 14 residues long. The CDR3 here is CASSLLGQLYGYTF. The sequenced CDR3 bases are TGTGCCAGCAGCCTACTGGGACAGCTCTATGGC.

By share, this clone ranks as medium-sized. The missing CDR3 end, 3 residues past where the read stops, is filled in from the germline J gene. V gene TRBV5-1 combines with J gene TRBJ2-2, with TRBD1 matching 9 bases. The CDR3 runs 15 residues. J was trimmed by 5 bases and V by 4 bases; bases with no gene match: 6. Germline lookup yields CDR1 SGHRS and CDR2 YFSETQ. The CDR3 reads CASSPDRGITGELFF. The part of the CDR3 DNA that was read is TGCGCCAGCAGCCCCGACAGGGGGATAACCGGGGAG.

Within the sample, this clone is medium-sized. The read terminates 3 residues before the CDR3 end, so the remaining end is supplied by the germline J gene. The V and J genes are TRBV11-2 and TRBJ2-1; D not resolved. The CDR3 is 13 residues long. Germline lookup yields CDR1 SGHAT and CDR2 FQNNGV. The V end was cut by 6 bases, the J end by 0 bases, with 6 bases between. Partial CDR3 DNA: TGTGCCAGCAGGGCCGCCTCCTACAATGAG. Residues: CASRAASYNE. The complete CDR3 sequence is CASRAASYNEQFF.

Judged by abundance, this clone is medium-sized. The DNA ends 3 residues before the CDR3 does, and the rest of the CDR3 is filled in from the germline J gene. The chain uses TRBV6-4 and TRBJ1-1; no firm D call. The germline V gene encodes CDR1 MRHNA and CDR2 SNTAGT. The CDR3 is 13 residues long. Trimming pared 3 bases from V and 0 bases from J, leaving 5 bases between. Incomplete CDR3 DNA: TGTGCCAGCAGTGAAACGGTGAACACTGAA. This translates into CASSETVNTE. The CDR3 in full is CASSETVNTEAFF.

By share of the sample, this clone is medium-sized. Read coverage stops 3 residues before the CDR3 terminus; the germline J gene supplies the remainder. V is TRBV20-1 and J is TRBJ2-3, with D unclear. This CDR3 has 13 amino acids. Per the germline V gene, CDR1 is DFQATT and CDR2 is SNEGSKA (reference sequence). Trimming pared 5 bases from V and 4 bases from J, leaving 13 bases between. The part of the CDR3 DNA that was read is TGCAGTGCTCCTTACGGTGTTTCAGATACG. This sequence encodes CSAPYGVSDT. The full-length CDR3 reads as CSAPYGVSDTQYF.

Turning to this clone: Read data end 3 residues before the CDR3 end; the end is taken from the germline J gene. The rearrangement uses TRBV7-6 and TRBJ2-7, with 8 positions matching TRBD1. Germline V gene sequence: CDR1 SGHVS, CDR2 FNYEAQ. CDR3 length equals 15 residues. The junction had 9 bases not matched to a gene; V was cut back by 5 bases and J by 3 bases. The CDR3 is CASSLSPGQDYEQYF. CDR3 DNA, as far as it was read: TGTGCCAGCAGCCTATCACCGGGACAGGACTACGAG. The full variable domain, completed using reference TRBV7-6 and TRBJ2-7, is GAGVSQSPRYKVTKRGQDVALRCDPISGHVSLYWYRQALGQGPEFLTYFNYEAQQDKSGLPNDRFSAERPEGSISTLTIQRTEQRDSAMYRCASSLSPGQDYEQYFGPGTRLTVT.

By its share, this clone is medium-sized. The sequenced part of the CDR3 DNA is TGTGCCATCAAACCGGACAGGGGGCTTGGAAGCACCGGGGAG. Translated, it gives CAIKPDRGLGSTGE. The full CDR3 sequence reads CAIKPDRGLGSTGELFF. This chain joins TRBV10-3 and TRBJ2-2; TRBD1 agrees at 11 bases. The CDR3 end falls 3 residues outside the read, so it is completed with the germline J gene. The CDR3 has 17 residues. Trimming took 7 bases from V and 4 from J; bases not matched to a gene: 11. Germline V gene sequence: CDR1 ENHRY, CDR2 SYGVKD.

Points on this clone: The read ends 3 residues early relative to the CDR3; the germline J gene fills the gap. This chain connects TRBV5-6 to TRBJ2-3; D might be TRBD2 (7 bases). The V gene's germline CDR1 is SGHDT and CDR2 YYEEEE. The V end lost 1 base, the J end lost 3 bases, and 12 bases lay between the germline ends. CDR3 size: 15 residues. The part of the CDR3 DNA that was read is TGTGCCAGCAGCTTGATCGGGGGGCCTACAGATACG. It is translated as CASSLIGGPTDT. The complete CDR3 sequence is CASSLIGGPTDTQYF.

This clone is classed as medium-sized. The read is 3 residues too short to cover the CDR3 end, so that end is filled in from the germline J gene. The V call is TRBV11-2, the J call TRBJ2-2; D might be TRBD1 (6 bases). The V gene's germline CDR1 is SGHAT and CDR2 FQNNGV. This CDR3 is built from 15 residues. The germline V and J ends were trimmed by 5 bases and 5 bases, with 15 bases remaining between them. CDR3 loop: CASSLPGQRTGELFF. Partial CDR3 DNA: TGTGCCAGCAGCCTTCCGGGACAACGAACCGGGGAG. The full variable domain, its missing parts supplied by reference TRBV11-2 and TRBJ2-2, is EAGVAQSPRYKIIEKRQSVAFWCNPISGHATLYWYQQILGQGPKLLIQFQNNGVVDDSQLPKDRFSAERLKGVDSTLKIQPAKLEDSAVYLCASSLPGQRTGELFFGEGSRLTVL.

This clone has ten or more counts. The read ends 3 residues before the CDR3 terminus; that terminus is restored from the germline J gene. The V and J genes are TRBV4-2 and TRBJ2-7; TRBD2 matches 10 bases. V was clipped by 0 bases and J by 5 bases; unmatched bases: 7. Germline loops: CDR1 LGHNA, CDR2 YNFKEQ. The CDR3 sequence is 16 residues long. CDR3 residues: CASSQEASGGMDEQYF. The sequenced part of the CDR3 DNA is TGTGCCAGCAGCCAAGAGGCTAGCGGGGGTATGGACGAG.

This clone rates as medium-sized. The read comes to an end 3 residues before the CDR3 does, leaving the germline J gene to fill in the end. The chain joins TRBV7-8 to TRBJ2-1; 9 bases fit TRBD1. Germline V lookup: CDR1 SGHVS, CDR2 FQNEAQ. The CDR3 has 15 amino acids. V trimming: 2 bases; J trimming: 4 bases; junction bases outside the gene matches: 3. Partial CDR3 DNA: TGTGCCAGCAGCTTAAGGGACAGGGTTTACAATGAG. It specifies CASSLRDRVYNE. From start to end, the CDR3 is CASSLRDRVYNEQFF.

This clone counts as medium-sized (0.01 to 0.1%). From the germline J gene comes the end of the CDR3, since the read stops 3 residues before it. The chain has TRBV5-1 and TRBJ2-1; TRBD2 is a possible D gene (7 bases). This CDR3 region has 15 residues. V lost 6 bases, J lost 3 bases, and 16 bases lay in between. Germline V gene data show CDR1 as SGHRS and CDR2 as YFSETQ. Partial CDR3 DNA: TGCGCCAGCAAGTTCGCGGGGGCCTTCTACAATGAG. Translated, it gives CASKFAGAFYNE. The whole CDR3 region reads CASKFAGAFYNEQFF.

This clone has at least ten counts. The read ends 3 residues early relative to the CDR3; the germline J gene fills the gap. The chain couples TRBV20-1 to TRBJ2-5; D tentatively fits TRBD1 or TRBD2 (6 bases each). The CDR3 totals 14 residues. Germline CDR1 and CDR2: DFQATT and SNEGSKA (reference sequence). The V end lost 6 bases, the J end lost 2 bases, and 16 bases lay between the germline ends. This chain's CDR3 is CSAAPGDRQETQYF. The part of the CDR3 DNA that was read is TGCAGTGCCGCGCCGGGAGACAGGCAAGAGACC.

This clone was observed a few times. Read coverage stops 3 residues before the CDR3 terminus; the germline J gene supplies the remainder. V usage is TRBV19 and J usage is TRBJ2-7, with D perhaps TRBD2 (6 bases). This CDR3 comprises 15 residues. Trimming cost V 5 bases and J 2 bases, with 16 bases left between them. Germline values: CDR1 LNHDA, CDR2 SQIVND (reference sequence). The covered CDR3 bases are TGTGCCAGTAGTTCAAGGACGGCGGGGCCCTACGAG. This gives the protein CASSSRTAGPYE. Given in full, the CDR3 is CASSSRTAGPYEQYF.

By its share, this clone is medium-sized. CDR3 DNA (partial): TGTGCCAGCTCATCAACACCAGGGTCCGGGGAG. The encoded protein is CASSSTPGSGE. The full CDR3 protein is CASSSTPGSGELFF. This rearrangement joins TRBV18 to TRBJ2-2, with a weak D call TRBD1 (5 bases). Read data end 3 residues before the CDR3 end; the end is taken from the germline J gene. This CDR3 contains 14 residues. Germline loops: CDR1 KGHSH, CDR2 LQKENI. Between the trimmed V and J ends, which lost 5 bases and 6 bases, there was a span of 13 bases.